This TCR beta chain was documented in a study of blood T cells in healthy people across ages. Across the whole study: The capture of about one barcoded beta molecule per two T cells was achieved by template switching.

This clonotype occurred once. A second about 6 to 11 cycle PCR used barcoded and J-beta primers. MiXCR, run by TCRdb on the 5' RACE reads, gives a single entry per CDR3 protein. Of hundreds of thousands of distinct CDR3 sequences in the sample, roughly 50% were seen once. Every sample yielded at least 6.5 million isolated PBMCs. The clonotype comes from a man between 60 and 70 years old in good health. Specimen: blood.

The CDR3 sequence is CASSSTWSSGNTIYF. The CDR3 DNA follows: TGTGCCAGCAGCTCAACGTGGTCCTCTGGAAACACCATATATTTT. The gene calls are TRBV7-2 and TRBJ1-3; D unresolved. The CDR3 is 15 amino acids. Germline V CDR1 and CDR2: SGHTA, FQGNSA. The V end was cut by 4 bases, the J end by 0 bases, with 10 bases between.